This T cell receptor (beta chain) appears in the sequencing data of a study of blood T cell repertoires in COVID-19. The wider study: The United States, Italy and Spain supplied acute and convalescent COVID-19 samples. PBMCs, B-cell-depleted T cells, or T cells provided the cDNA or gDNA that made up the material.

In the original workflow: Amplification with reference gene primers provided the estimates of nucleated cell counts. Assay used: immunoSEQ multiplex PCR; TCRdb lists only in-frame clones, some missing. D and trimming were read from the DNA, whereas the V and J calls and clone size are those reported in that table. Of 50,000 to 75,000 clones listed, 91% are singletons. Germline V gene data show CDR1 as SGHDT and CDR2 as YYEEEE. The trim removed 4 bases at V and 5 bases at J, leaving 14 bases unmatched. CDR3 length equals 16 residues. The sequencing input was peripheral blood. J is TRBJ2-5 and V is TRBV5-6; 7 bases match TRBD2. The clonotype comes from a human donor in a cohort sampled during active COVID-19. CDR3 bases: TGTGCCAGCAGCCAGAGGGTTCGGGACTACACTGAGACCCAGTACTTC. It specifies CASSQRVRDYTETQYF.